The 23 T cell receptor beta chains presented below share a single source sample, sequenced in a study of shared T cell receptors in the human thymus. Repertoires were generated with immunoSEQ multiplex PCR, while TCRdb's copy carries only in-frame clones and drops some. The repertoire holds 720,000 or so clones, with roughly 88% as singletons. These same data were also listed under a study on human thymus T cells.

Material for sequencing was thymocytes. Source of these receptors: a girl under two years old with a congenital heart defect.

In this sample, this clone turned up once. The rearrangement links TRBV4-1 to TRBJ1-6; weak D call: TRBD1 (6 bases). The CDR3 extends over 17 amino acids. Germline assignment: CDR1 MGHRA and CDR2 YSYEKL. V shed 3 bases and J shed 4 bases, with 16 bases lying between them. The DNA of the CDR3 is TGCGCCAGCAGCCAGGTGGCATACAGGGCTTATAATTCACCCCTCCACTTT. Protein product: CASSQVAYRAYNSPLHF.

The chain recombines TRBV5-6 with TRBJ1-1, with TRBD1 matching over 8 bases. Germline V gene data show CDR1 as SGHDT and CDR2 as YYEEEE. The V segment lost 4 bases and the J segment 2 bases; nucleotides outside the gene matches: 10. The CDR3 runs 16 residues. CDR3 in amino acids: CASSRDLTGANTEAFF. Written as DNA, the CDR3 is TGTGCCAGCAGCCGCGACCTGACAGGGGCCAACACTGAAGCTTTCTTT.

The V gene is TRBV30, the J gene TRBJ1-6; D gene unclear. V gave up 0 bases and J gave up 8 bases, with 11 bases separating them. The CDR3 has 14 amino acids. Germline lookup yields CDR1 GTSNPN and CDR2 SVGIG (reference sequence). Here the CDR3 reads CAWSVNLRHSPLHF. CDR3 coding DNA: TGTGCCTGGAGTGTAAATTTGCGGCATTCACCCCTCCACTTT.

This clone was observed a handful of times. The V gene is TRBV6-6, the J gene TRBJ2-2; TRBD1 aligns across 10 bases. Germline trimming cut 6 bases from V and 5 bases from J; bases unmatched to any gene: 6. The germline gives CDR1 MNHNY, CDR2 SVGAGI (reference sequence). The CDR3 loop spans 15 amino acids. Here the CDR3 reads CASRRGTGETGELFF. The CDR3 nucleotides read TGTGCCAGCAGGCGTGGGACAGGGGAGACCGGGGAGCTGTTTTTT.

This chain connects TRBV5-6 to TRBJ1-1, with a weak D call TRBD1 (5 bases). Germline values: CDR1 SGHDT, CDR2 YYEEEE. The CDR3 contains 15 residues. Trimming removed 3 bases from V and 6 bases from J, with 18 bases in between. For the CDR3, the DNA is TGTGCCAGCAGCTGGGGGGGGAGGAGAAACGCTGAAGCTTTCTTT. This codes for CASSWGGRRNAEAFF.

This chain uses TRBV5-4 with TRBJ1-1; 8 positions match TRBD1. CDR3 length: 13 residues. The V gene's germline CDR1 is SGHNT and CDR2 YYREEE (reference sequence). V trimming: 2 bases; J trimming: 11 bases; junction bases outside the gene matches: 8. The CDR3 reads CASSLNRGVQAFF. CDR3 nucleotide sequence: TGTGCCAGCAGCTTAAACAGGGGGGTACAGGCTTTCTTT.

The CDR3 DNA is TGTGCCAGCAGCCAAGATTCGAGGAGCTCCTATAATTCACCCCTCCACTTT. Amino acids: CASSQDSRSSYNSPLHF. This sequence joins TRBV4-2 and TRBJ1-6; D is undetermined. Looked up from germline, CDR1 is LGHNA and CDR2 is YNFKEQ. V shed 0 bases and J shed 0 bases, with 9 bases lying between them. The CDR3 is 17 residues long.

V is TRBV4-3 and J is TRBJ2-6; 7 bases agree with TRBD1. V shed 4 bases, J shed 7 bases, and the junction held 13 bases outside the gene matches. The CDR3 runs 17 residues. In germline, CDR1 is LGHNA, CDR2 YSLEER. The CDR3 region is CASSPRQGPTQANVLTF. Written as DNA, the CDR3 is TGCGCCAGCAGCCCGAGACAGGGCCCCACTCAAGCCAACGTCCTGACTTTC.

This chain connects TRBV5-6 to TRBJ1-1; D uncertain. Germline CDR1 SGHDT, CDR2 YYEEEE. Trimming left V 4 bases short and J 2 bases short, with 9 bases between. The CDR3 covers 13 residues. CDR3 nucleotides: TGTGCCAGCAGCGGTTCAGTAAACACTGAAGCTTTCTTT. Translation: CASSGSVNTEAFF.

The CDR3 protein is CASTNQPQHF. The CDR3 region has the DNA TGTGCCAGCACAAATCAGCCCCAGCATTTT. V is TRBV21-1 and J is TRBJ1-5; TRBD1, the table's D call, lacks a check against the DNA. TRBV21-1 is an annotated pseudogene. This CDR3 region has 10 residues.

V gene TRBV12-5 combines with J gene TRBJ2-7; TRBD1 aligns across 7 bases. Germline V gene data show CDR1 as LGHNT and CDR2 as FRNRAP. The CDR3 is 14 amino acids. V lost 4 bases and J lost 4; bases outside the gene matches: 7. CDR3 protein: CASGSYRGLYEQYF. Here the CDR3 DNA reads TGTGCTAGTGGTTCCTACAGGGGTTTGTACGAGCAGTACTTC.

The genes are TRBV7-4 and TRBJ1-1; D is unresolved. V shed 1 base and J shed 8 bases, with 11 bases lying between them. The CDR3 totals 13 residues. CDR1 and CDR2 (germline): SGHVT, SQSDAQ. The DNA of the CDR3 is TGTGCCAGCAGCTTAGGCCCAAAACGGGAAGCTTTCTTT. Amino acids: CASSLGPKREAFF.

The rearrangement links TRBV7-9 to TRBJ1-4; the D is unclear. The CDR3 runs to 15 residues. Deletions cut 4 bases from V and 0 bases from J, with 9 bases between. CDR1 SEHNR and CDR2 FQNEAQ come from the germline V gene (reference sequence). The CDR3: CASSSDITTNEKLFF. CDR3 coding DNA: TGTGCCAGCAGCTCCGACATAACAACTAATGAAAAACTGTTTTTT.

The chain combines TRBV27 with TRBJ2-1; TRBD2 matches at 10 bases. The CDR3 runs 15 residues. V was pared by 3 bases and J by 7 bases, with 6 bases of the junction left unmatched. Germline CDR1 reads MNHEY; CDR2 reads SMNVEV (reference sequence). The CDR3 sequence: CASSFSSGGWNEQFF. CDR3 bases: TGTGCCAGCAGTTTCTCTAGCGGGGGTTGGAATGAGCAGTTCTTC.

J is TRBJ1-6 and V is TRBV6-1, with D hard to call. The length of the CDR3 is 15 residues. V was shortened by 2 bases and J by 5 bases, with 10 bases between the two germline ends. Germline loops: CDR1 MNHNS, CDR2 SASEGT. This CDR3 is CASSEWRSHNSPLHF. The CDR3 DNA is TGTGCCAGCAGTGAATGGCGGAGCCATAATTCACCCCTCCACTTT.

The J gene is TRBJ2-7, the V gene TRBV6-5; no clear D. The V and J ends lost 4 bases and 7 bases respectively, with 23 bases between them. Germline V gene sequence: CDR1 MNHEY, CDR2 SVGAGI. The CDR3 is made up of 16 amino acids. CDR3 coding DNA: TGTGCCAGCAGTTCTGCCCGGTGGGCTGGGCCTCGGGAGCAGTACTTC. It is translated as CASSSARWAGPREQYF.

This clone has just a few counts. V and J are TRBV5-1 and TRBJ1-5; 7 bases are a match to TRBD1. This CDR3 spans 16 amino acids. The ends lost 4 bases at V and 4 bases at J; junction bases unmatched: 11. The germline gives CDR1 SGHRS, CDR2 YFSETQ. The CDR3 sequence is CASSPHPDRANQPQHF. As DNA, the CDR3 is TGCGCCAGCAGCCCTCACCCTGACAGGGCAAATCAGCCCCAGCATTTT.

The sample holds one count of this clone. The chain is built from TRBV5-6 and TRBJ1-2, with 7 nucleotides matching TRBD1. The trim removed 4 bases at V and 0 bases at J, leaving 12 bases unmatched. Germline lookup yields CDR1 SGHDT and CDR2 YYEEEE. This CDR3 region has 17 residues. The DNA of the CDR3 is TGTGCCAGCAGCCAAACCCGCGGGACAGAAACTAACTATGGCTACACCTTC. It is translated as CASSQTRGTETNYGYTF. The full variable domain, rest sourced from reference TRBV5-6 and TRBJ1-2, is DAGVTQSPTHLIKTRGQQVTLRCSPKSGHDTVSWYQQALGQGPQFIFQYYEEEERQRGNFPDRFSGHQFPNYSSELNVNALLLGDSALYLCASSQTRGTETNYGYTFGSGTRLTVV.

The chain employs TRBV19 and TRBJ1-6; D gene uncertain. The CDR3 is 15 residues long. V was clipped by 5 bases and J by 5 bases, with 13 bases between them. Per germline, CDR1 LNHDA and CDR2 SQIVND (reference sequence). In DNA form, the CDR3 reads TGTGCCAGTAGTCGGAGGGTCCCTGATAATTCACCCCTCCACTTT. It encodes CASSRRVPDNSPLHF.

V is TRBV27 and J is TRBJ1-5; D is unresolved. Germline V CDR1 and CDR2: MNHEY, SMNVEV (reference sequence). The CDR3 is 15 amino acids. Trimming left V 5 bases short and J 4 bases short, with 15 bases between. The CDR3 protein is CASSPPPGFNQPQHF. In DNA, the CDR3 is TGTGCCAGCAGTCCTCCACCGGGTTTTAATCAGCCCCAGCATTTT.

This chain joins TRBV5-8 and TRBJ2-1; D gene ambiguous. The V gene's germline CDR1 is SGHTS and CDR2 YDEGEE. The ends were cut back, 0 bases at V and 5 bases at J, with 9 bases in the middle. The CDR3 consists of 14 residues. The CDR3 loop is CASSLGSTNNEQFF. As DNA, the CDR3 is TGTGCCAGCAGCTTGGGGTCGACAAACAATGAGCAGTTCTTC.

This chain joins TRBV15 and TRBJ2-1; 16 nucleotides match TRBD2. CDR1 LNHNV and CDR2 YYDKDF come from the germline V gene (reference sequence). The CDR3 totals 20 residues. With V trimmed by 5 bases and J by 6 bases, 16 bases remained unmatched. The DNA for the CDR3 is TGTGCCACCAGCCCAGGACCGGGACTAGCGGGGGGGCAGGGGAGCAATGAGCAGTTCTTC. It translates to CATSPGPGLAGGQGSNEQFF.

The chain carries TRBV19 and TRBJ1-2; D is possibly TRBD1 (6 bases). From germline, CDR1 is LNHDA and CDR2 SQIVND (reference sequence). This CDR3 contains 14 residues. Trimming took 7 bases from V and 4 from J, leaving 16 bases between them. This CDR3 reads CASKLRDKGYGYTF. The CDR3 nucleotides are TGTGCCAGTAAATTAAGGGACAAGGGCTATGGCTACACCTTC.